The 22 T cell receptor beta chains below all came from one sample that was sequenced in a study of blood T cell repertoires in COVID-19 (TCRdb year 2020). The method was the immunoSEQ multiplex PCR assay. Held by TCRdb, this immuneACCESS table contains in-frame sequences only and omits some clones. Under half of the omission traces to an unresolved V gene where checked; the cause of the rest is unknown. A total of 25,000 to 30,000 clones appear in this sample, roughly 80% of them only once. Of the sample, about 1.8% falls within the top ten clones. Sample: peripheral blood. The source is a man older than 75 with active or convalescent COVID-19.

The chain employs TRBV6-5 and TRBJ1-1; D remains ambiguous. CDR1 and CDR2 from the germline V gene are MNHEY and SVGAGI. Trimming removed 7 bases at V and 8 bases at J, with 17 bases between. The CDR3 contains 13 residues. The CDR3 nucleotides are TGTGCCAGCACTAGAACTCCGCGAGCCGAAGCTTTCTTT. Protein sequence: CASTRTPRAEAFF.

This chain links TRBV28 with TRBJ2-5; D gene unclear. V dropped 6 bases and J dropped 0 bases, with 8 bases sitting between them. Germline V gene sequence: CDR1 MDHEN, CDR2 SYDVKM. The CDR3 runs 13 residues. CDR3 nucleotides: TGTGCCAGCAGAGACATTAACCAAGAGACCCAGTACTTC. This codes for CASRDINQETQYF.

The V and J genes are TRBV6-2 or TRBV6-3 and TRBJ2-2; D not resolved. The V end lost 6 bases, the J end lost 0 bases, and 14 bases lay between the germline ends. The length of the CDR3 is 16 residues. The germline gives CDR1 MNHEY, CDR2 SVGEGT. The CDR3 reads CASSPLKHANTGELFF. DNA of the CDR3: TGTGCCAGCAGCCCGTTGAAACACGCGAACACCGGGGAGCTGTTTTTT.

V gene TRBV12-3 or TRBV12-4 combines with J gene TRBJ1-2, with 7 bases fitting TRBD1. Losses at the gene ends were 4 bases for V and 5 bases for J; bases not matched to a gene: 4. The CDR3 covers 13 residues. The CDR3 protein is CASSSTGRYGYTF. The CDR3 DNA reads TGTGCCAGCAGTTCGACAGGGAGGTATGGCTACACCTTC.

The table lists this clone with a few counts. The V call is TRBV6-1, the J call TRBJ1-1, with no clear D. V was pared by 3 bases and J by 11 bases, with 16 bases between. Germline V gene sequence: CDR1 MNHNS, CDR2 SASEGT. This CDR3 comprises 13 residues. The CDR3 sequence is CASSDPLFRRAFF. CDR3 in DNA: TGTGCCAGCAGTGACCCCCTTTTTCGGCGGGCTTTCTTT.

This sequence joins TRBV18 and TRBJ1-1, with 8 positions matching TRBD1. The V and J ends lost 6 bases and 1 base, in that order; junction bases with no gene match: 10. The CDR3 has 16 amino acids. CDR1 and CDR2 from the germline V gene are KGHSH and LQKENI. The CDR3 nucleotides read TGTGCCAGCTCGACTCGAGAGGGGACAGGGAACACTGAAGCTTTCTTT. Its protein is CASSTREGTGNTEAFF.

This clone came up once. DNA for the CDR3: TGTGCCAGTAGCGGGGACACCCCTAGCACAGATACGCAGTATTTT. Encoded protein: CASSGDTPSTDTQYF. The rearrangement links TRBV19 to TRBJ2-3; D might be TRBD1 (6 bases). The CDR3 consists of 15 residues. Trimming stripped 6 bases from V and 0 bases from J, with 13 bases between. CDR1 is LNHDA, CDR2 SQIVND, per germline (reference sequence).

The chain employs TRBV6-5 and TRBJ1-6, with TRBD1 identical over 10 bases. CDR3 size: 15 residues. V lost 6 bases to trimming and J lost 10 bases; unmatched junction nucleotides: 9. The V gene's germline CDR1 is MNHEY and CDR2 SVGAGI. The CDR3 reads CASSRQGASGSPLHF. The CDR3 nucleotides read TGTGCCAGCAGCAGACAGGGGGCTTCTGGCTCACCCCTCCACTTT.

The V gene is TRBV3-1 (or the pseudogene TRBV3-2), the J gene TRBJ1-5, with D maybe TRBD1 (6 bases). Trimming pared 1 base from V and 1 base from J, leaving 11 bases between. CDR3 length: 16 residues. CDR1 and CDR2 (germline): LGHDT, YNNKEL (reference sequence). Here the CDR3 reads CASSQAGGGSNQPQHF. The CDR3, as DNA: TGTGCCAGCAGCCAAGCGGGAGGGGGGAGCAATCAGCCCCAGCATTTT.

This rearrangement joins TRBV2 to TRBJ1-2; 7 bases align to TRBD1. CDR1 is SNHLY, CDR2 FYNNEI, per germline. The CDR3 totals 10 residues. V gave up 9 bases and J gave up 8 bases; unmatched junction bases: 3. The CDR3: CARTGKGYTF. The CDR3 DNA reads as TGTGCCAGGACAGGGAAGGGCTACACCTTC.

The gene calls are TRBV3-1 (or the pseudogene TRBV3-2) and TRBJ1-6, with a weak D call TRBD1 (5 bases). The germline V gene has CDR1 LGHDT and CDR2 YNNKEL (reference sequence). The CDR3 has 18 residues. The ends were cut back, 1 base at V and 0 bases at J, with 13 bases in the middle. CDR3 in amino acids: CASSQAAGISSYNSPLHF. As DNA, the CDR3 is TGTGCCAGCAGCCAAGCCGCAGGGATTAGCTCCTATAATTCACCCCTCCACTTT.

The chain is built from TRBV21-1 and TRBJ2-5; the listed D gene, TRBD1, was not tested against the DNA. TRBV21-1 is flagged as a pseudogene. The CDR3 contains 16 residues. For the CDR3, the DNA is TGTGCCAGCAGGACGACAGGGGGTGTTGTAGGAGAGACCCAGTACTTC. Residues: CASRTTGGVVGETQYF.

In its sample, this clone was seen a few times. V and J are TRBV6-5 and TRBJ1-2, with 8 bases aligning to TRBD1. Germline CDR1 and CDR2: MNHEY and SVGAGI. This CDR3 comprises 15 residues. J was trimmed by 1 base and V by 8 bases; bases with no gene match: 9. Here the CDR3 DNA reads TGTGCCAGCCGGACGGACAGGGCGGGTAACTATGGCTACACCTTC. It specifies CASRTDRAGNYGYTF.

V is TRBV7-2 and J is TRBJ2-1; no definite D call. Per germline, CDR1 SGHTA and CDR2 FQGNSA. The CDR3 contains 11 residues. V lost 0 bases and J 15 bases, leaving 9 bases between the germline ends. CDR3 protein: CASSLALDMFF. CDR3 sequence (DNA): TGTGCCAGCAGCTTAGCGCTAGATATGTTCTTC.

This chain uses TRBV5-4 with TRBJ2-1; 14 nucleotides match TRBD2. This CDR3 contains 15 residues. Trimming cost V 4 bases and J 9 bases; bases outside gene matches: 6. The germline V gene encodes CDR1 SGHNT and CDR2 YYREEE (reference sequence). The CDR3 DNA is TGTGCCAGCAGCAGCGGGACTAGCGGGAGCACTGAGCAGTTCTTC. Encoded protein: CASSSGTSGSTEQFF.

J is TRBJ1-2 and V is TRBV29-1; D perhaps matches TRBD1 (6 bases). The V end was cut by 6 bases, the J end by 6 bases, with 17 bases between. Germline V CDR1 and CDR2: SQVTM, ANQGSEA. The CDR3 loop spans 13 amino acids. The DNA of the CDR3 is TGCAGCGTAATAGGGGGATCCCTCAATGGCTACACCTTC. Residues: CSVIGGSLNGYTF.

The gene calls are TRBV5-4 and TRBJ2-2, with TRBD2 matching over 9 bases. The germline V gene has CDR1 SGHNT and CDR2 YYREEE (reference sequence). The CDR3 consists of 16 residues. With 4 bases clipped from V and 2 bases from J, the junction kept 6 bases outside the gene matches. The CDR3: CASSLSGGPNTGELFF. DNA of the CDR3: TGTGCCAGCAGCCTTAGCGGGGGTCCTAACACCGGGGAGCTGTTTTTT. Combining the CDR3 with reference TRBV5-4 and TRBJ2-2 gives the whole variable domain ETGVTQSPTHLIKTRGQQVTLRCSSQSGHNTVSWYQQALGQGPQFIFQYYREEENGRGNFPPRFSGLQFPNYSSELNVNALELDDSALYLCASSLSGGPNTGELFFGEGSRLTVL.

The rearrangement uses TRBV9 and TRBJ2-7; 9 bases line up with TRBD2. Germline-derived CDR1 and CDR2 are SGDLS and YYNGEE. V gave up 0 bases and J gave up 7 bases; unmatched junction bases: 8. The CDR3 loop spans 15 amino acids. In DNA form, the CDR3 reads TGTGCCAGCAGCGTAGGCCAGCGGGGGGCTGGTGAGCAGTACTTC. It specifies CASSVGQRGAGEQYF. Full variable domain (rest looked up from reference TRBV9 and TRBJ2-7): DSGVTQTPKHLITATGQRVTLRCSPRSGDLSVYWYQQSLDQGLQFLIQYYNGEERAKGNILERFSAQQFPDLHSELNLSSLELGDSALYFCASSVGQRGAGEQYFGPGTRLTVT.

There are a few counts of this clone. This chain connects TRBV19 to TRBJ2-2, with D possibly TRBD1 on 6 matching bases. CDR3 length: 13 residues. Germline CDR1 is LNHDA and CDR2 is SQIVND (reference sequence). The V and J ends lost 7 bases and 7 bases respectively, with 13 bases between them. CDR3 sequence reads: CASKQGLVGELFF. CDR3 DNA: TGTGCCAGTAAGCAGGGGTTGGTCGGGGAGCTGTTTTTT.

The V call is TRBV7-9, the J call TRBJ1-4; tentative D call: TRBD1 (5 bases). This CDR3 comprises 12 residues. The germline V gene encodes CDR1 SEHNR and CDR2 FQNEAQ (reference sequence). Trimming took off 8 bases at V and 8 bases at J, with 12 bases between the two ends. The CDR3 DNA is TGTGCCAGCGGACAATTGGTGGAAAAACTGTTTTTT. It encodes CASGQLVEKLFF. Complete variable domain (other parts from reference TRBV7-9 and TRBJ1-4): DTGVSQNPRHKITKRGQNVTFRCDPISEHNRLYWYRQTLGQGPEFLTYFQNEAQLEKSRLLSDRFSAERPKGSFSTLEIQRTEQGDSAMYLCASGQLVEKLFFGSGTQLSVL.

This clone has a handful of counts. V is TRBV2 and J is TRBJ2-1, with D possibly TRBD2 on 6 matching bases. The V gene lost 3 bases and the J gene lost 9 bases, with 9 bases spanning the gap. Germline V CDR1 and CDR2: SNHLY, FYNNEI. The CDR3 has 12 amino acids. CDR3 bases: TGTGCCAGCAGTGAGCGGGGTATTGAGCAGTTCTTC. Amino acid sequence: CASSERGIEQFF.

V gene TRBV7-9 combines with J gene TRBJ2-3; D is unclear. Germline CDR1 and CDR2: SEHNR and FQNEAQ (reference sequence). This CDR3 spans 12 amino acids. Trimming pared 3 bases from V and 2 bases from J, leaving 3 bases between. CDR3 protein: CASSFNTDTQYF. The CDR3 nucleotides read TGTGCCAGCAGCTTCAACACAGATACGCAGTATTTT.